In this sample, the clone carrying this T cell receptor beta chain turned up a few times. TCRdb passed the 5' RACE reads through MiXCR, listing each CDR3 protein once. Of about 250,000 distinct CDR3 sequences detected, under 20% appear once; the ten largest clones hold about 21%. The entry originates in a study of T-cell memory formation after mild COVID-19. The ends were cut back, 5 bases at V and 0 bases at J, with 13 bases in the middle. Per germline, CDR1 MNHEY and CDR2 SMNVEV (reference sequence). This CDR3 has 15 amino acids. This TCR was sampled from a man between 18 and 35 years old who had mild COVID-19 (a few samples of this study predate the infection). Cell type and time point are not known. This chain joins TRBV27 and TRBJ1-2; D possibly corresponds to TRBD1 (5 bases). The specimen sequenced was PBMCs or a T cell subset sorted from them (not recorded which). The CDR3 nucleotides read TGTGCCAGCAGTCCACAGGAAGTAGCTAACTATGGCTACACCTTC. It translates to CASSPQEVANYGYTF.